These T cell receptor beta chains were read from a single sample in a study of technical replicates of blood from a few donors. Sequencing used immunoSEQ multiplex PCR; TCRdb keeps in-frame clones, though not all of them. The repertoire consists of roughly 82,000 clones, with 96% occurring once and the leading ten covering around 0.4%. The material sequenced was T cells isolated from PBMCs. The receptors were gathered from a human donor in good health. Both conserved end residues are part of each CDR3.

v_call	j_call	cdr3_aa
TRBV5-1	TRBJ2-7	CASSFRRIGGEQYF
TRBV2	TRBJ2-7	CASSELAGSEQYF
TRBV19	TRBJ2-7	CASLAEYSYEQYF
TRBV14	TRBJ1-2	CASSQDRGRSFGYTF
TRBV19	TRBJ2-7	CASSIDRSGENYEQYF
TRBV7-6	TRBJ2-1	CASSLLQGANLFNEQFF
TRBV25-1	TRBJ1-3	CASSESMRANGNTIYF
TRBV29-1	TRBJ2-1	CSVVASGSYGEQFF
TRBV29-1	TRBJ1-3	CSVGGGSGNTIYF
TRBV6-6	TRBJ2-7	CASSYSRLAGDHEQYF
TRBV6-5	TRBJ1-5	CASRSDSQPQHF
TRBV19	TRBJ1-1	CASSLTENTEAFF
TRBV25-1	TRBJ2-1	CASRGDRGGPNEQFF
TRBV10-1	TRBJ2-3	CASSDSGRDTQYF
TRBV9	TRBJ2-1	CASSVEGQGIGEQFF
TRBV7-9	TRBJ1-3	CASSLWGQIYF
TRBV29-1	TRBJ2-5	CSVESDAGVQETQYF
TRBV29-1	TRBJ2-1	CSVVGLAGGNEQFF
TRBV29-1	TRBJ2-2	CSGSQANTGELFF
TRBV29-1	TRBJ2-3	CSALDREWTDTQYF
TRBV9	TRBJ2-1	CASSEWTGSNEQFF
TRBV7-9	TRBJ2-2	CASSFLAQAVTGELFF
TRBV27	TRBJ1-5	CASTTGINQPQHF
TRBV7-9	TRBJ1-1	CASSLHWDRGRDNTEAFF
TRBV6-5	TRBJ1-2	CAAGVYTYGYTF
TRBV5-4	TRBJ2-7	CASSPERPYEQYF
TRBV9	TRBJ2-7	CASSVGLAGYEQYF